These T cell receptor beta chains were read from a single sample in a study of vaccination effects on CD4 cells after COVID-19. Assay used: immunoSEQ multiplex PCR; TCRdb lists only in-frame clones, some missing. The data show about 27,000 clones, approximately 70% seen once. Antigen specificity for these receptors is unknown. The sequences come from CD4+ T cells from PBMCs cultured with HCoV-NL63 spike peptides, collected before COVID-19 vaccination. The receptor source for this set is a human donor who received a COVID-19 vaccine. The CDR3 runs from the conserved cysteine through the conserved F or W. Each record gives: D gene, clone size, V gene, J gene, CDR3 DNA, CDR3 protein. A D gene is named only where the DNA matches it firmly. Some rows mark clone size as missing; the rest say once, few, many or name a class of expanded clone.

TRBD1	NA	TRBV7-2	TRBJ1-2	TGTGCCAGCAGCCAAGGACAGGATTATGGCTACACCTTC	CASSQGQDYGYTF
TRBD2	once	TRBV6-4	TRBJ2-1	TGTGCCAGCAAGAAACTAGCGGGAGTCCCCGAGCAGTTCTTC	CASKKLAGVPEQFF
NA	NA	TRBV5-1	TRBJ2-1	TGCGCCAGCAGCTTGGGTTTAGCGAGGTACAATGAGCAGTTCTTC	CASSLGLARYNEQFF
TRBD2	NA	TRBV7-9	TRBJ2-1	TGTGCCAGCAGCTTGAACCCAGTAGGAGCGGGAGCTATAAATGAGCAGTTCTTC	CASSLNPVGAGAINEQFF
NA	NA	TRBV2	TRBJ1-1	TGTGCCAGCAGCACCTTGGGCGGAGGCACTGAAGCTTTCTTT	CASSTLGGGTEAFF
TRBD1	NA	TRBV5-1	TRBJ2-5	TGCGCCAGCAGCTTGGGACAGGGCTCTCGCCAAGAGACCCAGTACTTC	CASSLGQGSRQETQYF
NA	NA	TRBV5-5	TRBJ1-6	TGTGCCAGCAGCCAACCGATGAGGGATCCGGATAATTCACCCCTCCACTTT	CASSQPMRDPDNSPLHF
NA	NA	TRBV7-3	TRBJ2-2	TGTGCCAGCAGCTTCGCGAACACCGGGGAGCTGTTTTTT	CASSFANTGELFF
NA	few	TRBV6-2/TRBV6-3	TRBJ1-2	TGTGCCAGCAGTTACTCTCGATATGGCTACACCTTC	CASSYSRYGYTF
TRBD2	NA	TRBV28	TRBJ2-1	TGTGCCAGCAGTCCCATAGCGGGAGACTCAATGAAGCAGTTCGGGGAGCAGTTCTTC	CASSPIAGDSMKQFGEQFF
TRBD1	NA	TRBV2	TRBJ2-3	TGTGCCAGCAGGACAGGGGCTCTACGCACAGATACGCAGTATTTT	CASRTGALRTDTQYF
NA	NA	TRBV25-1	TRBJ2-1	TGTGCCAGCAGTGAACCAGGAAGAACCGACAATCAGCAGTTCTTC	CASSEPGRTDNQQFF
NA	NA	TRBV3-1/TRBV3-2	TRBJ1-2	TGTGCCAGCCGCGGAGGGGAAGGGTATGGCTACACCTTC	CASRGGEGYGYTF
TRBD1	NA	TRBV19	TRBJ1-2	TGTGCCAGTAGTATATCAAGGGACAGGGTCCCATCCTATGGCTACACCTTC	CASSISRDRVPSYGYTF
NA	NA	TRBV28	TRBJ1-2	TGTGCCAGCAGTCTCCCGGGCGGCTACACCTTC	CASSLPGGYTF
TRBD1	NA	TRBV28	TRBJ1-1	TGTGCCAGCAGCCAAAACAAAATGGGACAGGGGGCAGGGAACACTGAAGCTTTCTTT	CASSQNKMGQGAGNTEAFF
TRBD1	NA	TRBV7-3	TRBJ2-3	TGTGCCAGCAGCCCGACAGGGGGCGCGAATAGGCAGTATTTT	CASSPTGGANRQYF
NA	NA	TRBV2	TRBJ2-1	TGTGCCAGCACCAATGAGGCTAGCTCCTACAATGAGCAGTTCTTC	CASTNEASSYNEQFF
NA	few	TRBV9	TRBJ1-2	TGTGCCAGCAGCGCCCTCCGTGGCTACACCTTC	CASSALRGYTF
NA	NA	TRBV6-5	TRBJ1-1	TGTGCCAGCCCTGGGGCCATGAACACTGAAGCTTTCTTT	CASPGAMNTEAFF
NA	NA	TRBV6-5	TRBJ1-4	TGTGCCAGCAGTTACGGGCAGACCCTTAATGAAAAACTGTTTTTT	CASSYGQTLNEKLFF
TRBD2	NA	TRBV5-1	TRBJ2-3	TGCGCCAGCAGCTTGGTGGCTAGCGGGGGAGATACGCAGTATTTT	CASSLVASGGDTQYF
NA	NA	TRBV7-6	TRBJ1-1	TGTGCCAGCAGCCCTCTTCAGGGGAGTGAAGCTTTCTTT	CASSPLQGSEAFF
TRBD1	NA	TRBV7-6	TRBJ1-6	TGTGCCAGCAGCCAGAACTCAGGGGGGAATTCACCCCTCCACTTT	CASSQNSGGNSPLHF
NA	NA	TRBV18	TRBJ1-3	TGTGCCAGCTCACCATTCGACAGTGGAAACACCATATATTTT	CASSPFDSGNTIYF
TRBD2	NA	TRBV19	TRBJ2-1	TGTGCCAGTAGTATAGAGGGACTAGCGTACAATGAGCAGTTCTTC	CASSIEGLAYNEQFF
NA	NA	TRBV20-1	TRBJ2-5	TGCAGTGCTAGCGGGGAGACCCAGTACTTC	CSASGETQYF